These T cell receptor beta chains were read from a single sample in a study of T-cell reconstitution after alpha-beta-depleted transplantation in children. Via MiXCR, TCRdb re-called the PCR reads, giving one row per CDR3 protein. The sample lists 90,000 to 100,000 distinct CDR3 sequences, 23% occurring once. The sample was PBMCs, taken before TCRalphabeta/CD19-depleted stem cell transplant. These receptors came from a boy between 2 and 15 years old with acute lymphoblastic leukemia, due to receive a stem cell transplant. The CDR3 runs from the conserved cysteine through the conserved F or W. D genes are given only for firm matches. The size entry is marked missing in some rows and otherwise reads once, few, many or a size class.

j_call clone_size d_call v_call cdr3_aa cdr3_nt
TRBJ1-2 few NA TRBV27 CASSFIGNPIANGYTF TGTGCCAGCAGTTTCATAGGGAATCCCATCGCTAATGGCTACACCTTC
TRBJ2-2 few TRBD2 TRBV7-6 CASSLLPSGVGTGELFF TGTGCCAGCAGCTTATTGCCTAGCGGAGTAGGCACCGGGGAGCTGTTTTTT
TRBJ2-3 few NA TRBV5-1 CASGGSIYTDTQYF TGCGCCAGCGGCGGCAGTATATACACAGATACGCAGTATTTT
TRBJ2-3 many TRBD1 TRBV29-1 CSVEGTELYTQYF TGCAGCGTTGAGGGGACAGAGCTTTATACGCAGTATTTT
TRBJ2-1 few NA TRBV5-6 CASSTQSSYNEQFF TGTGCCAGTTCGACCCAGAGCTCCTACAATGAGCAGTTCTTC
TRBJ2-2 NA TRBD2 TRBV7-8 CASSPKLAEGYRGELFF TGTGCCAGCAGCCCCAAGCTAGCGGAGGGCTACCGCGGGGAGCTGTTTTTT
TRBJ2-2 few NA TRBV6-4 CASSEADTGELFF TGTGCCAGCAGTGAAGCGGACACCGGGGAGCTGTTTTTT
TRBJ2-1 few NA TRBV20-1 CSARDGTRGRDEQFF TGCAGTGCTAGAGATGGCACTAGAGGTAGGGATGAGCAGTTCTTC
TRBJ2-7 NA TRBD2 TRBV6-1 CASTTGWERTSGGGYEQYF TGTGCCAGCACCACAGGGTGGGAACGGACTAGCGGAGGGGGCTACGAGCAGTACTTC
TRBJ2-3 few NA TRBV7-9 CASSLGQPRDTQYF TGTGCCAGCAGCCTCGGACAGCCAAGGGATACGCAGTATTTT
TRBJ1-6 few NA TRBV4-1 CASSQEEHANSPLHF TGCGCCAGCAGCCAAGAGGAACACGCTAATTCACCCCTCCACTTT
TRBJ2-7 NA NA TRBV20-1 CRGPLLGKVRGRGEYEQYF TGCAGGGGCCCGCTCCTGGGCAAGGTCCGTGGGAGAGGGGAGTACGAGCAGTACTTC
TRBJ1-2 few TRBD1 TRBV12-3/TRBV12-4 CASDRDGDGYTF TGTGCCTCCGACAGGGACGGAGATGGCTACACCTTC
TRBJ2-7 few NA TRBV5-5 CASSLEQGSYEQYF TGTGCCAGCAGCTTGGAACAGGGCTCCTACGAGCAGTACTTC
TRBJ2-1 few NA TRBV10-3 CATLEGIYNEQFF TGTGCCACTCTCGAGGGGATCTACAATGAGCAGTTCTTC
TRBJ1-1 few NA TRBV20-1 CSAVGGVGTKVGEAFF TGCAGTGCTGTCGGGGGGGTTGGGACTAAGGTGGGTGAAGCTTTCTTT
TRBJ2-3 NA NA TRBV11-1 CASTGFGSVSTDTQYF TGTGCCAGCACAGGGTTTGGTAGCGTTAGCACAGATACGCAGTATTTT
TRBJ1-6 NA TRBD1 TRBV7-8 CASSRDSEGSPLHF TGTGCCAGCAGTCGGGACAGCGAAGGTTCACCCCTCCACTTT
TRBJ2-1 NA NA TRBV27 CASRPEGGGARQFF TGTGCCAGCAGACCCGAGGGAGGAGGGGCCCGGCAGTTCTTC
TRBJ1-1 NA NA TRBV6-2/TRBV6-3 CASTLDLNTEAFF TGTGCCAGCACCCTGGACTTGAACACTGAAGCTTTCTTT
TRBJ2-7 NA NA TRBV5-1 CASSTGPGQSYEQYF TGCGCCAGCAGCACGGGGCCGGGCCAATCCTACGAGCAGTACTTC